One sample yielded the 2 T cell receptor beta chains listed below, sequenced in a study of T cells in Graves' hyperthyroidism and ophthalmopathy. From RNA transcripts, TCR beta CDR3 regions were amplified. Carried out on the TCR CDR3, a first-round RT-PCR used the HTBI primer set. TCRdb ran MiXCR on the multiplex PCR reads and lists one entry per CDR3 protein. The table has about 740,000 distinct CDR3 sequences, around 15% seen once. The sample was blood. The receptors derive from a woman aged 18-30 years with Graves' hyperthyroidism.

This clonotype was observed at least ten times. This chain links TRBV2 with TRBJ2-1; a weak D match, TRBD1 (7 bases). V shed 6 bases and J shed 8 bases, with 20 bases lying between them. CDR3 length: 15 amino acids. CDR1 is SNHLY and CDR2 is FYNNEI in the germline V gene. In DNA form, the CDR3 reads TGTGCCAGCAGCGGAGGGGGCGCAGGGCGCCATGAGCAGTTCTTC. Its translation: CASSGGGAGRHEQFF.

This clonotype has a count of ten or more. CDR3 nucleotide sequence: TGTGCCAGCAGTTTATCGGGGAACTCCTACGAGCAGTACTTC. Its protein is CASSLSGNSYEQYF. The rearrangement uses TRBV27 and TRBJ2-7, with D unresolved. CDR1 is MNHEY, CDR2 SMNVEV, per germline (reference sequence). The CDR3 is made up of 14 amino acids. V lost 0 bases, J lost 0 bases, and 6 bases lay in between.